This TCR beta chain emerged from a study of T cell responses to AZD1222 COVID-19 vaccine. Findings and limits, study-wide: White British ancestry dominated among donors, who included more females, and clonal diversity was possibly underestimated. Spike-specific TCR breadth rose after two AZD1222 doses, and depth rose as well. Across the whole spike, CD4 TCRs peaked at regions 160-218 and 743-854.

Germline V gene sequence: CDR1 LNHNV, CDR2 YYDKDF (reference sequence). V was pared by 1 base and J by 9 bases, with 6 bases of the junction left unmatched. The CDR3 runs to 15 residues. Profiling relied on immunoSEQ multiplex PCR, and the TCRdb table lists in-frame clones only, not all of them. The sample records over 90,000 clones, more than 75% being singletons. Samples with a second dose at about 4 or about 12 weeks were pooled together. For this clone: Its matching antigen is unknown.

V and J are TRBV15 and TRBJ1-5, with 10 bases lining up with TRBD1. Source: peripheral blood, taken 28 days after the second AZD1222 dose. This sequence was found in an adult who received the AZD1222 COVID-19 vaccine. The CDR3: CATSRGDRGFSPQHF. In DNA, the CDR3 is TGTGCCACCAGCAGAGGGGACAGGGGTTTCTCGCCCCAGCATTTT.